This T cell receptor beta chain comes out of a study of PD-1 blockade in classical Hodgkin lymphoma. Time point given: newly diagnosed, previously untreated cHL patient sample. Magnetic negative selection was used to purify CD4+ T cells from thawed PBMCs. The authors compared against newly diagnosed, untreated classical Hodgkin lymphoma PBMCs. Study findings and constraints: Repertoires differed for reasons still undefined, possibly disease activity or prior therapy. Reported findings placed baseline TCR diversity lower in newly diagnosed patients (compared with healthy donors).

Of note for this clone: The antigen remains unidentified.

Sequencing was performed with immunoSEQ multiplex PCR; in TCRdb, only in-frame clones are kept and a portion is missing. The data hold under 35,000 clones, with around 89% observed a single time. CDR1 is SGHVS, CDR2 FQNEAQ, per germline. V was clipped by 5 bases and J by 3 bases; unmatched bases: 10. There are 16 residues in the CDR3. This TCR was recovered from a human donor with classical Hodgkin lymphoma. The chain couples TRBV7-8 to TRBJ2-3, with 8 bases lining up with TRBD2. Sequencing was done on a sample of CD4+ T cells from blood. CDR3 residues: CASSVTGTRGTDTQYF. Here the CDR3 DNA reads TGTGCCAGCAGCGTCACCGGGACTAGAGGTACAGATACGCAGTATTTT.